This T cell receptor (beta chain) was documented in a study of blood T cell repertoires in COVID-19. Sequenced by immunoSEQ multiplex PCR; TCRdb stores in-frame clones only, minus some. The data contain a few hundred thousand clones, about 85% of them singletons. Sequencing was done on a sample of peripheral blood. The receptor was isolated from a man aged 45-65 years who had recovered from COVID-19.

CDR3 protein: CASSTLGGFADTQYF. For the CDR3, the DNA is TGTGCCAGCTCAACCCTAGGGGGATTCGCAGATACGCAGTATTTT. The chain is built from TRBV18 and TRBJ2-3; maybe TRBD1 (6 bases). Per the germline V gene, CDR1 is KGHSH and CDR2 is LQKENI. V was trimmed by 5 bases and J by 4 bases, leaving 16 bases between them. The CDR3 is made up of 15 amino acids.